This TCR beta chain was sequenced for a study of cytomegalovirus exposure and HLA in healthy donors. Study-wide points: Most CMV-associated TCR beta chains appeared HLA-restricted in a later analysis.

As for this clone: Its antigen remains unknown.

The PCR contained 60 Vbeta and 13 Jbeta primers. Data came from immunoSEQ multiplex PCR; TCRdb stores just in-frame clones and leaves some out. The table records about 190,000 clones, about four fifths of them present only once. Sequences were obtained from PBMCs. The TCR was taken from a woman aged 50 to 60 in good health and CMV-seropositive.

For the CDR3, the DNA is TGTGCCAGTAGTATAGACAGTTTTAAGCCCCAGCATTTT. Its translation is CASSIDSFKPQHF. The chain uses TRBV19 and TRBJ1-5; no definite D call. The germline CDR1 and CDR2 sequences are LNHDA and SQIVND (reference sequence). The ends were cut back, 0 bases at V and 8 bases at J, with 8 bases in the middle. The CDR3 extends over 13 amino acids.